This TCR beta chain was sequenced for a study of CD8 T cells in ankylosing spondylitis. There are 20 residues in the CDR3. Per germline, CDR1 DFQATT and CDR2 SNEGSKA (reference sequence). Losses at the gene ends were 2 bases for V and 1 base for J; bases not matched to a gene: 16. TCRdb itself ran the 5' RACE reads through MiXCR, one entry per CDR3 protein. The sample lists 180,000 or so distinct CDR3 sequences, approximately 10% occurring once. The clonotype originates from a male donor with ankylosing spondylitis or in good health (not recorded which). Sequencing input: blood, either unsorted or a sorted T cell fraction (not recorded which). The genes are TRBV20-1 and TRBJ2-4; 11 nucleotides match TRBD1. The CDR3 nucleotides are TGCAGTGCTAGAAGCTTTTCAGGGACAGGGGGATTATTGGCCAAAAACATTCAGTACTTC. The encoded protein is CSARSFSGTGGLLAKNIQYF.